This TCR beta chain was recovered during a study of blood T cell repertoires in COVID-19. The protocol was immunoSEQ multiplex PCR, while the TCRdb copy is restricted to in-frame clones and leaves out a portion. This table has around 250,000 clones, 70% to 85% appearing once. This clone was seen only once. The CDR3 length is 15 residues. The V gene's germline CDR1 is LGHDT and CDR2 YNNKEL (reference sequence). The trim removed 7 bases at V and 1 base at J, leaving 7 bases unmatched. Those enrolled, adults aged 18 to 89 years, came from 24 US areas. The chain couples TRBV3-1 (or the pseudogene TRBV3-2) to TRBJ2-4; 7 positions match TRBD2. The sequencing sample was made of PBMCs or T cells enriched from blood (not recorded which). The receptor comes from a middle-aged man who had recovered from COVID-19. The CDR3 reads CASIRGGRAKNIQYF. The DNA for the CDR3 is TGTGCCAGCATACGGGGAGGGAGGGCCAAAAACATTCAGTACTTC.